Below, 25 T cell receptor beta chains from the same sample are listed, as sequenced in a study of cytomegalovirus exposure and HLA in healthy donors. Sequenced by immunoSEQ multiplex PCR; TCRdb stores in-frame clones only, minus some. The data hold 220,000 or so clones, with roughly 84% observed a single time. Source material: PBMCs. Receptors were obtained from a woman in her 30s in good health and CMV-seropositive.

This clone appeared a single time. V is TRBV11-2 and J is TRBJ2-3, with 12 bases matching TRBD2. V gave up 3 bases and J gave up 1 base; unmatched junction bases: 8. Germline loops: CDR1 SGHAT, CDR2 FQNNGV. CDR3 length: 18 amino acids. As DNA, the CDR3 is TGTGCCAGCAGCTTTACTAGCGGGAGGACGGCGGGCACAGATACGCAGTATTTT. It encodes CASSFTSGRTAGTDTQYF.

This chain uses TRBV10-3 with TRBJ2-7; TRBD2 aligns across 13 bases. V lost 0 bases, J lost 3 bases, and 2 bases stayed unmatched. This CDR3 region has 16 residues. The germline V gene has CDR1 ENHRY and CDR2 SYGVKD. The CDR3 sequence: CAISESGLAGIYEQYF. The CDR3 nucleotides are TGTGCCATCAGTGAGTCGGGACTAGCGGGAATCTACGAGCAGTACTTC.

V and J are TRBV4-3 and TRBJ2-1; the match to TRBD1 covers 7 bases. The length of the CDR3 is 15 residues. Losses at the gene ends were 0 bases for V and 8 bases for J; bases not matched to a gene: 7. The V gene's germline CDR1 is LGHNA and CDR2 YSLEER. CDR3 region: CASSQEQGSWYEQFF. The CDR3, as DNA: TGCGCCAGCAGCCAAGAACAGGGGTCTTGGTATGAGCAGTTCTTC.

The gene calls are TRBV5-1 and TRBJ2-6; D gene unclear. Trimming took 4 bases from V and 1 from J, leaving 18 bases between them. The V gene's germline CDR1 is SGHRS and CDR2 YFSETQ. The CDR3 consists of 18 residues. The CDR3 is CASSPGTTLLSGANVLTF. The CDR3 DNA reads TGCGCCAGCAGCCCCGGTACTACCCTCCTATCTGGGGCCAACGTCCTGACTTTC.

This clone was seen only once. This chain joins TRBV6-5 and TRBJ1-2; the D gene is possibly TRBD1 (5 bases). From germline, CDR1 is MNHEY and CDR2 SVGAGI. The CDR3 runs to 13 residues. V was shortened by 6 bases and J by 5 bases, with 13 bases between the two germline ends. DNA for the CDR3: TGTGCCAGCAGCGGAGGACACTCTTATGGCTACACCTTC. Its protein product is CASSGGHSYGYTF.

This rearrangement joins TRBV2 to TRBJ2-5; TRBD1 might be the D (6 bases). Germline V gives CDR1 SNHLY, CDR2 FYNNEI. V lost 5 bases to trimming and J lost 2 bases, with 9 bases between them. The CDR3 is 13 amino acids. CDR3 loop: CASSPDRQETQYF. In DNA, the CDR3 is TGTGCCAGCAGTCCAGACAGGCAAGAGACCCAGTACTTC.

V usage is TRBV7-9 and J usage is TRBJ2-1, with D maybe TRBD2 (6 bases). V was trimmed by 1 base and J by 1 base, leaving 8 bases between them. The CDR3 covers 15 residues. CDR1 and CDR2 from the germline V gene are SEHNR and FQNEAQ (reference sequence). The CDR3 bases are TGTGCCAGCAGCTTAGAGACTAGATCCTACAATGAGCAGTTCTTC. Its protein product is CASSLETRSYNEQFF.

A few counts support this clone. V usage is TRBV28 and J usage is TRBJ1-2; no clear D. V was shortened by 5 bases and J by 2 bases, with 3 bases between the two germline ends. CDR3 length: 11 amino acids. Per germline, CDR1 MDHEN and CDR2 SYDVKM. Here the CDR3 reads CASSINYGYTF. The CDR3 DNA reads TGTGCCAGCAGTATAAACTATGGCTACACCTTC.

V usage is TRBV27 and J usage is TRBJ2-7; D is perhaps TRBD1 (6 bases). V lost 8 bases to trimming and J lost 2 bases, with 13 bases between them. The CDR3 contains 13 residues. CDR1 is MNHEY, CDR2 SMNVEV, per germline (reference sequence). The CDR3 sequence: CASSTGSTYEQYF. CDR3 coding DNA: TGTGCCAGCTCGACAGGATCCACCTACGAGCAGTACTTC.

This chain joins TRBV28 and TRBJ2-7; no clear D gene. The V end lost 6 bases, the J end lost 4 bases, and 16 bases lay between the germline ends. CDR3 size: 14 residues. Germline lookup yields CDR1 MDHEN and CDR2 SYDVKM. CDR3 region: CASRDPGYVYEQYF. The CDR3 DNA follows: TGTGCCAGCAGAGACCCAGGATACGTATACGAGCAGTACTTC. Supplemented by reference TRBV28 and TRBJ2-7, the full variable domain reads DVKVTQSSRYLVKRTGEKVFLECVQDMDHENMFWYRQDPGLGLRLIYFSYDVKMKEKGDIPEGYSVSREKKERFSLILESASTNQTSMYLCASRDPGYVYEQYFGPGTRLTVT.

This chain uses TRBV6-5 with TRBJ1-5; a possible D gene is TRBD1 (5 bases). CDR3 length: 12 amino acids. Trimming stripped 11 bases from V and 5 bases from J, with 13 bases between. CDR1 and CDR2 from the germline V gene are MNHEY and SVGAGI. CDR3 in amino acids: CAVGLYHQPQHF. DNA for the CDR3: TGTGCCGTGGGGCTGTATCATCAGCCCCAGCATTTT.

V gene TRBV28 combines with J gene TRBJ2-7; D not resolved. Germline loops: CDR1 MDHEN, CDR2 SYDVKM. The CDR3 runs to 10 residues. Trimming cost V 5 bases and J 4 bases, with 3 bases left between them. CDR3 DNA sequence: TGTGCCAGCAGTCAATACGAGCAGTACTTC. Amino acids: CASSQYEQYF.

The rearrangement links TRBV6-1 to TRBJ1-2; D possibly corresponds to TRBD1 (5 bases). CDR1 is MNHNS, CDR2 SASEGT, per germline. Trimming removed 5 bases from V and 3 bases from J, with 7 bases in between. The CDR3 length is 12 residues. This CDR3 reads CASSQGYYGYTF. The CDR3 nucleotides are TGTGCCAGCAGTCAGGGTTACTATGGCTACACCTTC.

This CDR3 is CACRDRANTEAFF. As DNA, the CDR3 is TGTGCCTGCCGGGACAGGGCGAACACTGAAGCTTTCTTT. The gene calls are TRBV30 and TRBJ1-1; 9 bases are a match to TRBD1. With 6 bases clipped from V and 1 base from J, the junction kept 3 bases outside the gene matches. The germline V gene encodes CDR1 GTSNPN and CDR2 SVGIG (reference sequence). The CDR3 runs 13 residues.

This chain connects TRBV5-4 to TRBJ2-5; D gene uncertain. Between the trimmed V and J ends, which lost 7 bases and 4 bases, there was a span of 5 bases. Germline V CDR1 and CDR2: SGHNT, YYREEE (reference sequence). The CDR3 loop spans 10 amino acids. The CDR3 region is CASPGETQYF. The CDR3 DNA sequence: TGTGCCAGCCCAGGAGAGACCCAGTACTTC.

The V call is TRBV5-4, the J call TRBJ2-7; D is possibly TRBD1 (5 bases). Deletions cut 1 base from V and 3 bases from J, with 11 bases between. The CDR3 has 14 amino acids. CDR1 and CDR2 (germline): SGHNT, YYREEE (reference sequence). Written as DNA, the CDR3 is TGTGCCAGCAGCTTGATGGCAGGGAACTACGAGCAGTACTTC. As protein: CASSLMAGNYEQYF.

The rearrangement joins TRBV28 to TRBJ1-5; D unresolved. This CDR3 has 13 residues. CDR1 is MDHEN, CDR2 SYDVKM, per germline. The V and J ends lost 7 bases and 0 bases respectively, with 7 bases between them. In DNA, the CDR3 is TGTGCCAGCATGAGCTATAGCAATCAGCCCCAGCATTTT. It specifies CASMSYSNQPQHF.

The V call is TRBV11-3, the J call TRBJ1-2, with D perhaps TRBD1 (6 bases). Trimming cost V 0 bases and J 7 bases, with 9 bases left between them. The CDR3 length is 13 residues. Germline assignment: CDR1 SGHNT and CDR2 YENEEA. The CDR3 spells CASSLDRGGGYTF. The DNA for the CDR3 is TGTGCCAGCAGCTTAGATCGAGGGGGTGGCTACACCTTC.

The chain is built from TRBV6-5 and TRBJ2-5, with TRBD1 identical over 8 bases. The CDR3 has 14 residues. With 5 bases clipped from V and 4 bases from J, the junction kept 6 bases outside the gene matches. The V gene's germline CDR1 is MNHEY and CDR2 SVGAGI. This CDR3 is CASSPSGGRETQYF. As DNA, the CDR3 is TGTGCCAGCAGTCCTTCAGGGGGCCGAGAGACCCAGTACTTC.

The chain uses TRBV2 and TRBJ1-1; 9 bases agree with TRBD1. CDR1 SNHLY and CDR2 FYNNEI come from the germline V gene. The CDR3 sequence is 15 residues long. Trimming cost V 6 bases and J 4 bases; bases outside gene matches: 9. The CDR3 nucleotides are TGTGCCAGCAGGGATAAACAGGGGGCTGGCACTGAAGCTTTCTTT. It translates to CASRDKQGAGTEAFF.

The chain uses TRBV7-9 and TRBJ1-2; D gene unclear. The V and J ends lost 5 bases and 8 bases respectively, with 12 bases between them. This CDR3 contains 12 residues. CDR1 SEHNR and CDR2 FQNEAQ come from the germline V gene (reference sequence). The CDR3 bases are TGTGCCAGCAGCCGTAGTTCAGCCGGCTACACCTTC. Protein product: CASSRSSAGYTF.

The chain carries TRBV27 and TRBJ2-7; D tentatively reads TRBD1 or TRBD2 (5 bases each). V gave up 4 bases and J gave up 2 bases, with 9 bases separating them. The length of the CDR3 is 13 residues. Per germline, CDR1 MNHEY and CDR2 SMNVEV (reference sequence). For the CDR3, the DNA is TGTGCCAGCAGTTATCGGGGCCCCTACGAGCAGTACTTC. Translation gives CASSYRGPYEQYF.

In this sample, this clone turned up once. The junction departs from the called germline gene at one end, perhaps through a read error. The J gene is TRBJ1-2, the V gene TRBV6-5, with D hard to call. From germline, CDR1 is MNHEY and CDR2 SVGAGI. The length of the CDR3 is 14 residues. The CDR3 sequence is CASSYEGLDYSYTF. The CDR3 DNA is TGTGCCAGCAGTTACGAGGGTTTGGACTATAGCTACACCTTC.

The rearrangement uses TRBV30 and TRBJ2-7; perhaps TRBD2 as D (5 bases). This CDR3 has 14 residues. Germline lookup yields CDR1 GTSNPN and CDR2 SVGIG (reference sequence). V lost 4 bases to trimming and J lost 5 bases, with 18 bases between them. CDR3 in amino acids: CAWTAPDLRNEQYF. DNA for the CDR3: TGTGCCTGGACCGCCCCGGACTTAAGAAACGAGCAGTACTTC.

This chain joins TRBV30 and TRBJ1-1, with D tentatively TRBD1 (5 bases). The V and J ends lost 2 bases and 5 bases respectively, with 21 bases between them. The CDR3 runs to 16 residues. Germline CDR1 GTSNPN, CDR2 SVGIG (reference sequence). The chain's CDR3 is CAWSLGVGEGGTEAFF. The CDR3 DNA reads TGTGCCTGGAGTTTAGGGGTCGGAGAGGGAGGTACTGAAGCTTTCTTT.